These T cell receptor beta chains were read from a single sample in a study of T cells in Graves' hyperthyroidism and ophthalmopathy. TCRdb reprocessed the multiplex PCR reads with MiXCR, giving one entry per CDR3 protein. Among roughly 640,000 distinct CDR3 sequences listed, approximately 15% were seen once. The sequencing input was blood. Receptors originate from a woman aged 40 to 55 with Graves' ophthalmopathy. Each CDR3 is given with its conserved first and last residue. The D gene is left open where the match is weak. Part of the rows lack a size; the others show once, few, many or a class for expanded clones.

TRBV7-2,.,TRBJ2-5,.,CASSSNAARGAQETQYF,TGTGCCAGCAGCTCAAACGCCGCGAGGGGGGCCCAAGAGACCCAGTACTTC
TRBV5-1,.,TRBJ2-5,TRBD1,CASGSGQGPQETQYF,TGCGCCAGCGGCTCCGGACAGGGTCCTCAAGAGACCCAGTACTTC
TRBV7-9,many,TRBJ1-1,.,CASSLDGGNTEAFF,TGTGCCAGCAGCTTAGATGGGGGTAACACTGAAGCTTTCTTT
TRBV6-2/TRBV6-3,.,TRBJ2-3,.,CASSWVSTDTQYF,TGTGCCAGCAGTTGGGTGAGCACAGATACGCAGTATTTT
TRBV18,.,TRBJ2-1,TRBD2,CASSPLGTSGRDEQFF,TGTGCCAGCTCACCACTTGGGACTAGCGGGAGGGATGAGCAGTTCTTC
TRBV18,few,TRBJ1-1,.,CASSPGGYQNTEAFF,TGTGCCAGCTCACCAGGGGGGTATCAGAACACTGAAGCTTTCTTT
TRBV7-9,many,TRBJ2-1,.,CASSLVGGALYNEQFF,TGTGCCAGCAGCTTAGTAGGCGGGGCGCTCTACAATGAGCAGTTCTTC
TRBV6-6,.,TRBJ1-4,.,CASSYRQRFEKLFF,TGTGCCAGCAGTTACCGACAGAGGTTTGAAAAACTGTTTTTT
TRBV2,many,TRBJ2-5,.,CASSDWAEETQYF,TGTGCCAGCAGTGATTGGGCAGAAGAGACCCAGTACTTC
TRBV5-1,few,TRBJ2-1,.,CASSLARNNEQFF,TGCGCCAGCAGCTTGGCTAGGAACAATGAGCAGTTCTTC
TRBV2,many,TRBJ1-5,.,CASSKNRNNQPQHF,TGTGCCAGCAGTAAAAACAGAAACAATCAGCCCCAGCATTTT
TRBV5-1,.,TRBJ2-5,.,CASSLWAGETQYF,TGCGCCAGCAGCCTCTGGGCGGGAGAGACCCAGTACTTC
TRBV2,few,TRBJ2-3,.,CASIPRGGTDTQYF,TGTGCCAGCATCCCGAGAGGAGGCACAGATACGCAGTATTTT
TRBV20-1,few,TRBJ2-5,TRBD2,CSARGEGAGPRETQYF,TGCAGTGCTAGGGGGGAGGGAGCGGGGCCACGGGAGACCCAGTACTTC
TRBV6-5,.,TRBJ1-1,.,CASSYVRGSTEAFF,TGTGCCAGCAGTTACGTTCGTGGAAGCACTGAAGCTTTCTTT
TRBV19,many,TRBJ1-1,.,CASSRNDRYTEAFF,TGTGCCAGTAGCCGAAACGACAGGTACACTGAAGCTTTCTTT
TRBV27,many,TRBJ1-6,TRBD1,CASSLSPNKPGQGTVAPLHF,TGTGCCAGCAGTTTATCGCCAAACAAACCGGGACAGGGGACGGTTGCACCCCTCCACTTT
TRBV6-6,many,TRBJ2-5,TRBD1,CASSYAPGGFEETQYF,TGTGCCAGCAGTTACGCCCCAGGGGGCTTCGAAGAGACCCAGTACTTC
TRBV9,few,TRBJ1-2,.,CASTRGSTNDGYTF,TGTGCCAGCACCAGGGGATCAACTAATGATGGCTACACCTTC
TRBV19,many,TRBJ2-1,.,CASSKTPYNEQFF,TGTGCCAGTAGTAAGACTCCATACAATGAGCAGTTCTTC
TRBV5-8,.,TRBJ2-5,.,CASSLEGILRETQYF,TGTGCCAGCAGCTTGGAGGGGATCTTGAGGGAGACCCAGTACTTC
TRBV30,many,TRBJ1-1,.,CAWGPPTGLNTEAFF,TGTGCCTGGGGACCACCGACAGGACTGAACACTGAAGCTTTCTTT
TRBV5-1,.,TRBJ2-3,.,CASLPGQGRVSSTDTQYF,TGCGCCAGTCTTCCCGGCCAGGGTCGGGTTTCTAGCACAGATACGCAGTATTTT
TRBV10-3,few,TRBJ1-1,.,CAISDEQGNTEAFF,TGTGCCATCAGTGATGAACAGGGGAACACTGAAGCTTTCTTT
TRBV3-1,many,TRBJ2-3,.,CASSGQLDPDTQYF,TGTGCCAGCAGCGGACAACTTGACCCAGATACGCAGTATTTT
TRBV12-3/TRBV12-4,few,TRBJ1-5,.,CASGGFSNQPQHF,TGTGCCAGCGGGGGGTTTAGCAATCAGCCCCAGCATTTT
TRBV2,many,TRBJ2-2,TRBD2,CASRLAGGPTGELFF,TGTGCCAGCAGGTTAGCGGGAGGGCCAACCGGGGAGCTGTTTTTT
TRBV9,few,TRBJ1-6,.,CASSVGENNSPLHF,TGTGCCAGCAGCGTAGGAGAAAATAATTCACCCCTCCACTTT
TRBV5-4,few,TRBJ2-1,TRBD1,CASSFNRGQNNEQFF,TGTGCCAGCAGCTTCAACAGGGGGCAGAACAATGAGCAGTTCTTC
TRBV30,many,TRBJ1-2,TRBD1,CAWGQGVRGYTF,TGTGCCTGGGGACAGGGAGTTCGAGGCTACACCTTC
TRBV5-1,many,TRBJ2-7,.,CASSFAGSHEQYF,TGCGCCAGCAGCTTCGCAGGGAGCCACGAGCAGTACTTC
TRBV2,many,TRBJ2-7,.,CASSTEPFYEQYF,TGTGCCAGCAGCACAGAGCCCTTTTACGAGCAGTACTTC
TRBV14,.,TRBJ2-7,.,CASSQGENSYEQYF,TGTGCCAGCAGCCAAGGCGAGAACAGCTACGAGCAGTACTTC
TRBV2,few,TRBJ1-3,.,CASSVQSSSGNTIYF,TGTGCCAGCAGTGTCCAGTCTTCCTCTGGAAACACCATATATTTT
TRBV20-1,many,TRBJ2-7,TRBD2,CSAILRGRAWEQYF,TGCAGTGCCATCCTACGGGGGAGGGCCTGGGAGCAGTACTTC
TRBV12-3/TRBV12-4,.,TRBJ2-1,TRBD1,CASTRGLYNEQFF,TGTGCCAGCACTAGGGGGCTGTACAATGAGCAGTTCTTC
TRBV7-9,.,TRBJ2-5,.,CASSSPLQAQETQYF,TGTGCCAGCAGCTCCCCGTTGCAGGCGCAAGAGACCCAGTACTTC
TRBV24-1,few,TRBJ2-2,.,CATRRSTGELFF,TGTGCCACCAGAAGAAGCACCGGGGAGCTGTTTTTT
TRBV10-3,.,TRBJ2-2,.,CAISESGDGQDTGELFF,TGTGCCATCAGTGAGTCTGGAGATGGGCAGGACACCGGGGAGCTGTTTTTT
TRBV6-6,many,TRBJ2-7,TRBD1,CASSYSRNRGRNEQYF,TGTGCCAGCAGTTACTCGAGGAACAGGGGGCGGAACGAGCAGTACTTC
TRBV3-1,many,TRBJ2-1,TRBD2,CASSPGVAGVAEQFF,TGTGCCAGCAGCCCTGGGGTAGCGGGGGTAGCGGAGCAGTTCTTC
TRBV15,.,TRBJ2-6,.,CATSRDRGTSALSGANVLTF,TGTGCCACCAGCAGAGATCGGGGGACATCTGCACTCTCTGGGGCCAACGTCCTGACTTTC
TRBV5-1,.,TRBJ2-1,.,CASSETPFGGEQFF,TGCGCCAGCAGTGAGACCCCATTTGGGGGGGAGCAGTTCTTC
TRBV10-1,.,TRBJ1-6,.,CASSPDGDSPLHF,TGCGCCAGCAGTCCTGACGGCGATTCACCCCTCCACTTT
TRBV9,many,TRBJ1-1,.,CASSATDRSEAFF,TGTGCCAGCAGCGCAACCGACAGAAGTGAAGCTTTCTTT
TRBV2,few,TRBJ2-3,.,CAHSGRVSDTQYF,TGTGCCCATTCAGGACGGGTATCAGATACGCAGTATTTT
TRBV6-1,few,TRBJ2-5,.,CASSGSIETQYF,TGTGCCAGCAGTGGGTCAATAGAGACCCAGTACTTC
TRBV2,.,TRBJ1-1,.,CAIIRPSSPEAFF,TGTGCCATCATCCGACCTTCAAGCCCTGAAGCTTTCTTT
TRBV29-1,many,TRBJ1-3,.,CSVGLGERDTIYF,TGCAGCGTTGGTCTGGGAGAGAGGGACACCATATATTTT
TRBV3-1,many,TRBJ2-1,TRBD2,CASSQRAGGPLWDEQFF,TGTGCCAGCAGCCAAAGAGCGGGGGGGCCCCTTTGGGATGAGCAGTTCTTC
TRBV7-9,many,TRBJ2-5,.,CASSLDPKETQYF,TGTGCCAGCAGCTTGGATCCCAAAGAGACCCAGTACTTC
TRBV15,few,TRBJ1-1,.,CATSLRLHDTEAFF,TGTGCCACCAGCCTCCGACTACACGACACTGAAGCTTTCTTT
TRBV20-1,few,TRBJ2-5,TRBD1,CSASRQGPQETQYF,TGCAGTGCTAGTAGACAGGGGCCTCAAGAGACCCAGTACTTC
TRBV28,once,TRBJ2-2,.,CASRERRAGTGELFF,TGTGCCAGCAGAGAGCGGAGGGCGGGCACCGGGGAGCTGTTTTTT
TRBV5-6,.,TRBJ2-5,.,CASTSRGGQETQYF,TGTGCCAGCACCAGTAGGGGGGGCCAAGAGACCCAGTACTTC
TRBV27,few,TRBJ1-1,TRBD1,CASSLPGTGVGEAFF,TGTGCCAGCAGTTTGCCCGGGACAGGGGTCGGAGAAGCTTTCTTT